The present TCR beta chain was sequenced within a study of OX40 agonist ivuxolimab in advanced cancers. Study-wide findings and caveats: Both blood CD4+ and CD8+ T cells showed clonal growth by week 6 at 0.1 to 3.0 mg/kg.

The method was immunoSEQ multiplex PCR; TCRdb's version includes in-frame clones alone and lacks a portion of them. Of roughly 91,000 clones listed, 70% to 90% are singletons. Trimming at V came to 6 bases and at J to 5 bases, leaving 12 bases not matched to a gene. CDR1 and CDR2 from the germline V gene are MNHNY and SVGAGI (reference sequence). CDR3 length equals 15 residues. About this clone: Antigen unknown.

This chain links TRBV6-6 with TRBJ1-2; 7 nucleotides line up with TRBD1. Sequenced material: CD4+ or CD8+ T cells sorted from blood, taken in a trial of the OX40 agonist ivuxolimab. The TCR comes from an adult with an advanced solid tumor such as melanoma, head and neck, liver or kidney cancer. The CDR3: CASSGDRDRGYGYTF. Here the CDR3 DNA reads TGTGCCAGCAGCGGAGACAGGGATCGAGGGTATGGCTACACCTTC.